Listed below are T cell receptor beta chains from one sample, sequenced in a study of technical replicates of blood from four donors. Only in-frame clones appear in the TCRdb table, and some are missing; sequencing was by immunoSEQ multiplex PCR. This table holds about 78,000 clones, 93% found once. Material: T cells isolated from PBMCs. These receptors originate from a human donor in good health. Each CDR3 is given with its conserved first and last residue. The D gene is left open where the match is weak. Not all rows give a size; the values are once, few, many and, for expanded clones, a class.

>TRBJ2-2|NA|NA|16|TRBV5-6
CASSFVRTGNTGELFF
TGTGCCAGCAGCTTCGTGAGGACGGGAAACACCGGGGAGCTGTTTTTT
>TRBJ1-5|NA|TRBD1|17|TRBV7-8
CASSLDRDRPVDQPQHF
TGTGCCAGCAGCTTAGACCGGGACAGGCCGGTAGATCAGCCCCAGCATTTT
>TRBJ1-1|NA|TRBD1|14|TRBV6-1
CASSSTGQNTEAFF
TGTGCCAGCAGTTCGACAGGGCAGAACACTGAAGCTTTCTTT
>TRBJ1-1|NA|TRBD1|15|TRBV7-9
CASSSLEDRVSEAFF
TGTGCCAGCAGCTCTTTAGAGGACAGGGTTTCTGAAGCTTTCTTT
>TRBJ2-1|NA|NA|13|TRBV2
CASSPAGYNEQFF
TGTGCCAGCAGTCCTGCGGGGTACAATGAGCAGTTCTTC
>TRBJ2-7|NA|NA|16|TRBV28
CASSSPDERVMDEQYF
TGTGCCAGCAGTTCCCCCGACGAGAGGGTTATGGACGAGCAGTACTTC
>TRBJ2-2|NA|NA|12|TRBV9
CASSAGTGELFF
TGTGCCAGCAGCGCGGGAACCGGGGAGCTGTTTTTT
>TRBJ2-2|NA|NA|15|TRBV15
CATSRVRGADGELFF
TGTGCCACCAGCAGAGTTAGGGGCGCCGACGGGGAGCTGTTTTTT
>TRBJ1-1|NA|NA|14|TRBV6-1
CASSPGTMNTEAFF
TGTGCCAGCAGTCCCGGGACAATGAACACTGAAGCTTTCTTT
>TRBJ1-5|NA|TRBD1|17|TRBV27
CASKRQGSPWSNQPQHF
TGTGCCAGCAAACGACAGGGCTCCCCGTGGAGCAATCAGCCCCAGCATTTT
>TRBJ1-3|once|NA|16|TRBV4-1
CASSQDSGEHGNTIYF
TGCGCCAGCAGCCAAGACTCCGGAGAGCACGGAAACACCATATATTTT
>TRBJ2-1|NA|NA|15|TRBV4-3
CASSQEDRFYNEQFF
TGCGCCAGCAGCCAAGAGGACAGATTTTACAATGAGCAGTTCTTC
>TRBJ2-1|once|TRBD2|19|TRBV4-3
CASSQDLLAGGIIYNEQFF
TGCGCCAGCAGCCAAGATCTCCTAGCGGGAGGTATAATTTACAATGAGCAGTTCTTC
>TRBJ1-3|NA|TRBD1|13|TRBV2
CASRRDRGNTIYF
TGTGCCAGCAGACGAGACAGGGGTAACACCATATATTTT
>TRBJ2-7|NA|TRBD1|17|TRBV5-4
CASSFRAIQGLSYEQYF
TGTGCCAGCAGCTTCAGGGCTATACAGGGGCTCTCCTACGAGCAGTACTTC
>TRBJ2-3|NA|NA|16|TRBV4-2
CASSPIKQASTDTQYF
TGTGCCAGCAGCCCCATTAAACAGGCGAGCACAGATACGCAGTATTTT
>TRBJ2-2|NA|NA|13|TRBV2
CASTISLTGELFF
TGTGCCAGCACCATCTCGCTAACCGGGGAGCTGTTTTTT
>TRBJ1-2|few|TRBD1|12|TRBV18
CASSLQGYGYTF
TGTGCCAGCTCACTACAGGGGTATGGCTACACCTTC
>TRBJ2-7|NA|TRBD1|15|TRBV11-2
CASSSGVGTAYEQYF
TGTGCCAGCAGCTCGGGCGTCGGGACAGCCTACGAGCAGTACTTC
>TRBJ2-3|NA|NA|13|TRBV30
CAWRARGTDTQYF
TGTGCCTGGAGAGCCAGGGGCACAGATACGCAGTATTTT
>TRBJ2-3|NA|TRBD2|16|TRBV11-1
CASSLGSGGLQDTQYF
TGTGCCAGCAGCTTAGGTTCGGGAGGGTTACAGGATACGCAGTATTTT
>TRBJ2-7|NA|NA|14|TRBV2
CASSWYREGYEQYF
TGTGCCAGCAGTTGGTACAGGGAAGGTTACGAGCAGTACTTC
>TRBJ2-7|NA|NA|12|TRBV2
CASSDNTPREYF
TGTGCCAGCAGTGATAATACCCCGCGGGAGTACTTC
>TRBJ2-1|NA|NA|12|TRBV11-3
CASSLPGNEQFF
TGTGCCAGCAGCCTACCGGGCAATGAGCAGTTCTTC
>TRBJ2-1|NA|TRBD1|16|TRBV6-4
CASSDMDRGPYNEQFF
TGTGCCAGCAGTGATATGGACAGGGGGCCTTACAATGAGCAGTTCTTC
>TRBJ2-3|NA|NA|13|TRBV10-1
CASSDRGTDTQYF
TGCGCCAGCAGTGACAGGGGAACAGATACGCAGTATTTT
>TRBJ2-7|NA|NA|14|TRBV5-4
CASSLPSETYEQYF
TGTGCCAGCAGCTTGCCTAGCGAGACCTACGAGCAGTACTTC
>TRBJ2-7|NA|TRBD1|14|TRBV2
CASSEGQGAYEQYF
TGTGCCAGCAGTGAAGGGCAGGGGGCCTACGAGCAGTACTTC
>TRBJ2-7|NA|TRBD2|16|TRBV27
CASSPLAGLRAYEQYF
TGTGCCAGCAGTCCTCTAGCGGGCCTCCGGGCCTACGAGCAGTACTTC
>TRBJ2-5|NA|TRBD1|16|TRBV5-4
CASSSPGQVVQETQYF
TGTGCCAGCAGCTCTCCGGGACAGGTGGTCCAAGAGACCCAGTACTTC
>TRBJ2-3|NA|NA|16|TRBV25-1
CASGYRNPTGADTQYF
TGTGCCAGCGGTTACAGGAATCCTACTGGGGCAGATACGCAGTATTTT
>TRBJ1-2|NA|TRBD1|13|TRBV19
CASSLRDRDGYTF
TGTGCCAGTAGTCTCCGGGACAGGGATGGCTACACCTTC
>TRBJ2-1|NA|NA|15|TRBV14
CASSQGLGAGYEQFF
TGTGCCAGCAGCCAAGGGCTAGGCGCAGGGTATGAGCAGTTCTTC
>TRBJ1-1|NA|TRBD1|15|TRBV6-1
CASLPGQGFFTEAFF
TGTGCCAGCTTACCGGGACAGGGCTTTTTCACTGAAGCTTTCTTT
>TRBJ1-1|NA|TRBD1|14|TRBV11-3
CASSLTGANTEAFF
TGTGCCAGCAGTCTTACAGGGGCGAACACTGAAGCTTTCTTT
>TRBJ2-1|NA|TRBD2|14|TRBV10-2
CASKGTSGRNEQFF
TGCGCCAGTAAGGGGACTAGCGGGAGAAATGAGCAGTTCTTC
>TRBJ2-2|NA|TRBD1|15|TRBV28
CASSPRTGVGGELFF
TGTGCCAGCAGTCCCCGGACAGGAGTAGGCGGGGAGCTGTTTTTT
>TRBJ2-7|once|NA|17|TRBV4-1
CASSQEGPGLIAYEQYF
TGCGCCAGCAGCCAAGAAGGTCCGGGGTTAATCGCCTACGAGCAGTACTTC
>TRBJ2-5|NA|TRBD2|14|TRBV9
CASSVTGLAETQYF
TGTGCCAGCAGCGTAACCGGACTAGCGGAGACCCAGTACTTC
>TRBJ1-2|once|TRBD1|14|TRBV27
CASSPTTGVYGYTF
TGTGCCAGCAGTCCAACTACAGGGGTCTATGGCTACACCTTC
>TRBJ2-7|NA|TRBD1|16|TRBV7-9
CASSPSIRTGNYEQYF
TGTGCCAGCAGCCCCTCGATTAGGACAGGGAACTACGAGCAGTACTTC
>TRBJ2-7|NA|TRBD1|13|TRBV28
CASSLGQDYEQYF
TGTGCCAGCAGTTTAGGACAGGACTACGAGCAGTACTTC
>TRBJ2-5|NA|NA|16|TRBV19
CASSPIGGTVRETQYF
TGTGCCAGTAGTCCAATAGGCGGGACCGTCCGGGAGACCCAGTACTTC
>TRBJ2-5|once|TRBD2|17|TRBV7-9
CASSLSGRVLYQETQYF
TGTGCCAGCAGCTTAAGCGGGAGGGTACTGTACCAAGAGACCCAGTACTTC
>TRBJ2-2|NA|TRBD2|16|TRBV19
CASSILAGLGTGELFF
TGTGCCAGTAGTATTTTAGCGGGACTGGGGACCGGGGAGCTGTTTTTT
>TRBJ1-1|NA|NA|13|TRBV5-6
CASSPPAGGRAFF
TGTGCCAGCAGCCCCCCGGCCGGCGGAAGGGCTTTCTTT
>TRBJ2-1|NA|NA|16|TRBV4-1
CASSQDLAPYYNEQFF
TGCGCCAGCAGCCAAGATCTAGCGCCTTACTACAATGAGCAGTTCTTC
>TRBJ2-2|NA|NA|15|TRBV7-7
CASSLGLASTGELFF
TGTGCTAGCAGCTTAGGCCTAGCGAGTACCGGGGAGCTGTTTTTT